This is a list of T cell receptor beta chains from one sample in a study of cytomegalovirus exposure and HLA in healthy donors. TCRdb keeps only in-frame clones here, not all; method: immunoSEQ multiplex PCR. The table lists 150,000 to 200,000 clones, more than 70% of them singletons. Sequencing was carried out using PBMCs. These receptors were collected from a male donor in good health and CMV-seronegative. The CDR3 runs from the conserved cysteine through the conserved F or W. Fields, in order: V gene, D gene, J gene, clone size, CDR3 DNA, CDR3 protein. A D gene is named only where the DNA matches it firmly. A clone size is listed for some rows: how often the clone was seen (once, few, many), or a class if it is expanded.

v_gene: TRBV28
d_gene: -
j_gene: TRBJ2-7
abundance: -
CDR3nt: TGTGCCAGCAGAATTGGGCTGGTCTACGAGCAGTACTTC
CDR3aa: CASRIGLVYEQYF

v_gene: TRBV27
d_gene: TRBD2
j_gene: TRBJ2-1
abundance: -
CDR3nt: TGTGCCAGCAGACCGCGACTAGCGGGACTTCCGAGCTCCTACAATGAGCAGTTCTTC
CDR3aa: CASRPRLAGLPSSYNEQFF

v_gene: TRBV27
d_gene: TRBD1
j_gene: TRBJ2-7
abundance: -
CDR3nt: TGTGCCAGCAGTTTCATACCGGGACAGCCGTCCTACGAGCAGTACTTC
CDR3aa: CASSFIPGQPSYEQYF

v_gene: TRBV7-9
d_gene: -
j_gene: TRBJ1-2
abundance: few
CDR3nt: TGTGCCAGCAGCTTATCTCGCCTCGCCCCGGCTAACTATGGCTACACCTTC
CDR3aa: CASSLSRLAPANYGYTF

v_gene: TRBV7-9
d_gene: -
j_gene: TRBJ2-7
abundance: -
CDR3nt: TGTGCCAGTCTGGGCCCCCCTAACTACGAGCAGTACTTC
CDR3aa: CASLGPPNYEQYF

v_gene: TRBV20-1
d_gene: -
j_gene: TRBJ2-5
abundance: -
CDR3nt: TGCAGTGCTAGAGCTCAAGAGACCCAGTACTTC
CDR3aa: CSARAQETQYF

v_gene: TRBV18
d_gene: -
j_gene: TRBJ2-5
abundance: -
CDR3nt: TGTGCCAGCTCACCACCGGCTGAGACCCAGTACTTC
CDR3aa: CASSPPAETQYF

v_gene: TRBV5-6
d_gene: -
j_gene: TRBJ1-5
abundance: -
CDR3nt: TGTGCCAGCAGCTTTAGAGGGTATAGCAATCAGCCCCAGCATTTT
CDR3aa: CASSFRGYSNQPQHF

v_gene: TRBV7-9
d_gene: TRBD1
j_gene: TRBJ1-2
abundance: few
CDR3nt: TGTGCCAGCAGCCTAGACGACCGGGACAGGGGCTATGGCTACACCTTC
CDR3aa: CASSLDDRDRGYGYTF

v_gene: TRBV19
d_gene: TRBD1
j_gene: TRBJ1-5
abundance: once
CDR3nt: TGTGCCAGTAACGGACAGGGTATCCGTAGCAATCAGCCCCAGCATTTT
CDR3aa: CASNGQGIRSNQPQHF

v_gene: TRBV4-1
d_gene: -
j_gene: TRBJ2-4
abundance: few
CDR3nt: TGCGCCAGCAGCCAAGCTTACAGTACTCTAGCCAAAAACATTCAGTACTTC
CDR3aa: CASSQAYSTLAKNIQYF

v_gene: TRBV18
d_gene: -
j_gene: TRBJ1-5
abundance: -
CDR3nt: TGTGCCAGCTCACCCGGGCCGGGGGGCTTTAATCAGCCCCAGCATTTT
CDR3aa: CASSPGPGGFNQPQHF